This TCR beta chain was captured in a study of T-cell memory formation after mild COVID-19. This clonotype was observed many times. The antigen is undetermined. The authors produced TCR alpha and TCR beta cDNA libraries with sample barcodes and UMIs by 5'RACE using constant-segment primers. TCRdb independently ran MiXCR on the 5' RACE reads; one entry per CDR3 protein. The table has about 310,000 distinct CDR3 sequences, roughly 15% seen once. Overall study findings and caveats: Clones contracting across day 15 to 85 had a balanced CD4/CD8 profile; later expanding clones leaned CD4+. Mainly in CM and EM were contracting CD4+ clones; CD8+ were in EMRA.

Per the germline V gene, CDR1 is MNHNS and CDR2 is SASEGT. The CDR3 loop spans 13 amino acids. The J segment lost 13 bases and the V segment lost 3 bases, leaving 9 bases of the junction unmatched. The receptor was derived from a man between 18 and 35 years old who had mild COVID-19 (a few samples of this study predate the infection). Cell type and time point are not known. The material sequenced was PBMCs or a T cell subset sorted from them (not recorded which). V gene TRBV6-1 combines with J gene TRBJ2-7; 10 positions agree with TRBD2. The CDR3 DNA sequence: TGTGCCAGCAGTGAGGTGACTAGCGGGTGGCTATACGTC. Translating gives CASSEVTSGWLYV.